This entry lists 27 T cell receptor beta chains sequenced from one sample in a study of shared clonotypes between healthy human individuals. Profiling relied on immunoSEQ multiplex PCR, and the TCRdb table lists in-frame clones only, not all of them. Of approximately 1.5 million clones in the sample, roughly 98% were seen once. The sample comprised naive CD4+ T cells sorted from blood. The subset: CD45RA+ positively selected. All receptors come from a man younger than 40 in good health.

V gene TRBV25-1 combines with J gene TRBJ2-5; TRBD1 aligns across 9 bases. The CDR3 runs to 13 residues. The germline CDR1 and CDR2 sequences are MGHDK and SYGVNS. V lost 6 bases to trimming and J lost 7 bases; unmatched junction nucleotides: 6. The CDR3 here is CASSGTGFGTQYF. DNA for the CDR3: TGTGCCAGCAGCGGGACAGGGTTTGGGACCCAGTACTTC.

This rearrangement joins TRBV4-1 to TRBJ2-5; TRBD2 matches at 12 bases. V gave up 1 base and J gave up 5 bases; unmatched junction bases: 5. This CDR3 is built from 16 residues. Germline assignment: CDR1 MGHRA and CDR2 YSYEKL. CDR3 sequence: CASSQVSLAGGETQYF. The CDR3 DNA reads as TGCGCCAGCAGCCAAGTGAGCCTAGCGGGAGGGGAGACCCAGTACTTC.

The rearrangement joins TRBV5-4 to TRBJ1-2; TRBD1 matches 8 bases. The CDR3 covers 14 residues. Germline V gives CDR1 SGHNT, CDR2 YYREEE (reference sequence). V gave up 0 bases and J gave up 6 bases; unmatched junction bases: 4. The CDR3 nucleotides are TGTGCCAGCAGCTTGGCGACAGGGGCGGATGGCTACACCTTC. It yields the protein CASSLATGADGYTF.

CDR3 nucleotide sequence: TGTGCCAGCACCGGCGCTGGGGCGGCCCAAGAGACCCAGTACTTC. Translated, it gives CASTGAGAAQETQYF. The gene calls are TRBV28 and TRBJ2-5, with a weak D call TRBD1 (5 bases). CDR3 size: 15 residues. CDR1 MDHEN and CDR2 SYDVKM come from the germline V gene. V was pared by 7 bases and J by 1 base, with 16 bases between.

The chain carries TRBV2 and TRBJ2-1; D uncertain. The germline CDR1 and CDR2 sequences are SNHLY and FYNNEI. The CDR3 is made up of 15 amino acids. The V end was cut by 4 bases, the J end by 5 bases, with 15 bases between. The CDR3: CASSGKFRSNNEQFF. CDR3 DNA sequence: TGTGCCAGCAGTGGGAAGTTCAGAAGTAACAATGAGCAGTTCTTC.

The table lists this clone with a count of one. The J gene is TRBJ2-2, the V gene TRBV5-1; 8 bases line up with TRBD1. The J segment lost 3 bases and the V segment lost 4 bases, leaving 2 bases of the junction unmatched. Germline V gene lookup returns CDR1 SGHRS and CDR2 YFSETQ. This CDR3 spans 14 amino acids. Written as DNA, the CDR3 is TGCGCCAGCAGCCAGGGGGCGGACACCGGGGAGCTGTTTTTT. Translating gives CASSQGADTGELFF.

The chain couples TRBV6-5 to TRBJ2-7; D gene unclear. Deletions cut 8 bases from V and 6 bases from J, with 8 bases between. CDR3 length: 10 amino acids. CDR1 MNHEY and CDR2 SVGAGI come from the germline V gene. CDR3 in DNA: TGTGCCAGCTCGATCGGCGAGCAGTACTTC. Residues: CASSIGEQYF.

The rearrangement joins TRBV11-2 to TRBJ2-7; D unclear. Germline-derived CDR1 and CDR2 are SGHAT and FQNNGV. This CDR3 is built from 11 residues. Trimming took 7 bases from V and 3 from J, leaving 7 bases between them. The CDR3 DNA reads TGTGCCAGCACCTCACTCTACGAGCAGTACTTC. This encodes CASTSLYEQYF.

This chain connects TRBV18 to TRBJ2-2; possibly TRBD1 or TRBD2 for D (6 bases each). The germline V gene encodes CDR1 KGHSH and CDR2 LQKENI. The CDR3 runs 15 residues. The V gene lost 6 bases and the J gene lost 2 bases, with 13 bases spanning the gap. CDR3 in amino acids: CASSTTGANTGELFF. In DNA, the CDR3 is TGTGCCAGCTCCACGACGGGGGCCAACACCGGGGAGCTGTTTTTT.

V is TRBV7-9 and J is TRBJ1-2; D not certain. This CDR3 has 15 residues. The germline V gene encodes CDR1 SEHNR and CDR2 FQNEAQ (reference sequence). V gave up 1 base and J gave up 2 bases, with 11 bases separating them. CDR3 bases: TGTGCCAGCAGCTTAGGCGGGCACCGAAACTATGGCTACACCTTC. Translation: CASSLGGHRNYGYTF.

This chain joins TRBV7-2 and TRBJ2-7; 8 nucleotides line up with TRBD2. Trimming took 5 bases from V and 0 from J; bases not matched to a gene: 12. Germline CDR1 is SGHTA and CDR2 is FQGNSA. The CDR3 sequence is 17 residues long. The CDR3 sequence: CASSENLVRGGSYEQYF. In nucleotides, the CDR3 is TGTGCCAGCAGCGAAAACCTGGTACGGGGGGGCTCCTACGAGCAGTACTTC.

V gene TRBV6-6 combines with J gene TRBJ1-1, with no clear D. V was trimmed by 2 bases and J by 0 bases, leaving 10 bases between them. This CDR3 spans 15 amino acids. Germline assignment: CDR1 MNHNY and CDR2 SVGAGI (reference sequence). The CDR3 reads CASSYPEVLNTEAFF. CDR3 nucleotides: TGTGCCAGCAGTTACCCTGAGGTCCTGAACACTGAAGCTTTCTTT.

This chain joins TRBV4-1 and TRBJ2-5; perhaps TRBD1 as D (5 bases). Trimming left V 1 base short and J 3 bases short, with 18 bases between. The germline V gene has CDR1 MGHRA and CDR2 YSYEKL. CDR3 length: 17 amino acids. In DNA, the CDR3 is TGCGCCAGCAGCCAAGGGGGCCGTGGACGGCTAAAAGAGACCCAGTACTTC. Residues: CASSQGGRGRLKETQYF.

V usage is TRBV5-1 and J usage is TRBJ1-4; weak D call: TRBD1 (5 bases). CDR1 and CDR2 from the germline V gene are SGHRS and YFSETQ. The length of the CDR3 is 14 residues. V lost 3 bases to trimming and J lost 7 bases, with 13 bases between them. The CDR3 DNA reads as TGCGCCAGCAGCTGGGACCCGGCAGGTGAAAAACTGTTTTTT. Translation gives CASSWDPAGEKLFF.

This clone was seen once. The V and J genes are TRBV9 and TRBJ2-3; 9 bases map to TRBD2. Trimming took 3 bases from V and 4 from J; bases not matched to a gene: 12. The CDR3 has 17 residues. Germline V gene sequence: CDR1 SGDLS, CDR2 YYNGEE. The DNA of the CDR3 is TGTGCCAGCAGCGAAGTTGGCGGGAGGGCCCTCCCAGATACGCAGTATTTT. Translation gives CASSEVGGRALPDTQYF.

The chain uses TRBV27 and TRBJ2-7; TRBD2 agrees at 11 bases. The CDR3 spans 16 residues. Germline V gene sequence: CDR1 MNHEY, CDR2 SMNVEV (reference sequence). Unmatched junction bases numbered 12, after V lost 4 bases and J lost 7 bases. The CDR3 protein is CASSYISGRATGEQYF. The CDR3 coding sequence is TGTGCCAGCAGTTACATTAGCGGGAGGGCCACCGGGGAGCAGTACTTC.

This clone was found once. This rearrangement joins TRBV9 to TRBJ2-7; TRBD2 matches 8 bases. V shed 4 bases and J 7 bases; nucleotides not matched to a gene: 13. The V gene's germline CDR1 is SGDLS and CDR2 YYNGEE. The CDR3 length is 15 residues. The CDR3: CASSQDGRATREQYF. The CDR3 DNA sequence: TGTGCCAGCAGCCAAGACGGGAGGGCCACCCGAGAGCAGTACTTC.

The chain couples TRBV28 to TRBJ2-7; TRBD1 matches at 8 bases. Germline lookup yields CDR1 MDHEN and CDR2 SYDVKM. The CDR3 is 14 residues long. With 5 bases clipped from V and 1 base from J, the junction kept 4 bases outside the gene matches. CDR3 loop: CASSRTGISYEQYF. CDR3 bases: TGTGCCAGCAGTCGGACAGGGATTTCCTACGAGCAGTACTTC. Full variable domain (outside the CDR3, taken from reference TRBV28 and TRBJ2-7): DVKVTQSSRYLVKRTGEKVFLECVQDMDHENMFWYRQDPGLGLRLIYFSYDVKMKEKGDIPEGYSVSREKKERFSLILESASTNQTSMYLCASSRTGISYEQYFGPGTRLTVT.

The DNA for the CDR3 is TGTGCCAGTAGACGCCCGGACAGGGCCGGGTATGGCTACACCTTC. This encodes CASRRPDRAGYGYTF. V is TRBV19 and J is TRBJ1-2, with 8 bases aligning to TRBD1. Trimming took 6 bases from V and 5 from J; bases not matched to a gene: 11. CDR3 length equals 15 residues. Germline V CDR1 and CDR2: LNHDA, SQIVND (reference sequence).

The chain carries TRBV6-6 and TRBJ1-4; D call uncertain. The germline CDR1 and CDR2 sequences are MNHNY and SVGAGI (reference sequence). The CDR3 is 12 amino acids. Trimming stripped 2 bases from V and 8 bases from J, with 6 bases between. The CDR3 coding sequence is TGTGCCAGCAGTTACACCTGGGAAAAACTGTTTTTT. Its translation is CASSYTWEKLFF.

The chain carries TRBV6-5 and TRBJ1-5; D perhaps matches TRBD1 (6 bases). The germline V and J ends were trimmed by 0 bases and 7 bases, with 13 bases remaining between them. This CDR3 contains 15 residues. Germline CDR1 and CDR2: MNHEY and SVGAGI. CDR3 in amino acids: CASSYSMGAGQPQHF. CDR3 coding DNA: TGTGCCAGCAGTTACTCGATGGGGGCAGGACAGCCCCAGCATTTT.

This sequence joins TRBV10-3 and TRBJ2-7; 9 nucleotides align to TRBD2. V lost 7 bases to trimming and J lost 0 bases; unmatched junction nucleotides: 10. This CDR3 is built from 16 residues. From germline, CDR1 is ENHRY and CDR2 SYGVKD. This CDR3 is CAIKPRVAGDSYEQYF. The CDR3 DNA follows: TGTGCCATCAAACCGAGGGTAGCGGGAGACTCCTACGAGCAGTACTTC.

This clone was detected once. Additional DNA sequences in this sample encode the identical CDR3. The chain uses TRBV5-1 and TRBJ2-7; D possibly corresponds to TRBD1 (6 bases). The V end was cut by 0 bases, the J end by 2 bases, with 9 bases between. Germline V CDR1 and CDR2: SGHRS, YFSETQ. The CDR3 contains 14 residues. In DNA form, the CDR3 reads TGCGCCAGCAGCTTGGCCGGGACAACCTACGAGCAGTACTTC. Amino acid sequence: CASSLAGTTYEQYF.

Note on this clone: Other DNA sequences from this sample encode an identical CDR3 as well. The CDR3 sequence is CASSLAGSSYNEQFF. For the CDR3, the DNA is TGTGCCAGCAGCTTAGCAGGGAGCTCCTACAATGAGCAGTTCTTC. The rearrangement joins TRBV7-3 to TRBJ2-1; D may match TRBD1 or TRBD2 (5 bases each). The CDR3 loop spans 15 amino acids. Germline-derived CDR1 and CDR2 are SGHTA and FQGTGA. The V end lost 2 bases, the J end lost 0 bases, and 8 bases lay between the germline ends.

The DNA for the CDR3 is TGCGCCAGCAGCCAAGGGCGGGAGGCGCCCGGGGAGCTGTTTTTT. Translation: CASSQGREAPGELFF. The rearrangement links TRBV4-3 to TRBJ2-2; 8 positions agree with TRBD2. The CDR3 covers 15 residues. Looked up from germline, CDR1 is LGHNA and CDR2 is YSLEER. V lost 1 base to trimming and J lost 6 bases; unmatched junction nucleotides: 4.

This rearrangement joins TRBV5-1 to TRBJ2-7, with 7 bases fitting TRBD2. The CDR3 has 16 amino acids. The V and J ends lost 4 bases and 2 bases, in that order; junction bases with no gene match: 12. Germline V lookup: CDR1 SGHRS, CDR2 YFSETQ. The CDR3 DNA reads TGCGCCAGCAGCCCCGACGGGGGAGGGGTAGCCTACGAGCAGTACTTC. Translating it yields CASSPDGGGVAYEQYF.

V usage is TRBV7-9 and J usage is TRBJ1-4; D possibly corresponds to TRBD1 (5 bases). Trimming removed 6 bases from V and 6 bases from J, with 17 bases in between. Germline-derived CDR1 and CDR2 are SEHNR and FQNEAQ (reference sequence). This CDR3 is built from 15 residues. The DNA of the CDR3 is TGTGCCAGCAGTCCGGGCCGGGGCTCAGATGAAAAACTGTTTTTT. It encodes CASSPGRGSDEKLFF.